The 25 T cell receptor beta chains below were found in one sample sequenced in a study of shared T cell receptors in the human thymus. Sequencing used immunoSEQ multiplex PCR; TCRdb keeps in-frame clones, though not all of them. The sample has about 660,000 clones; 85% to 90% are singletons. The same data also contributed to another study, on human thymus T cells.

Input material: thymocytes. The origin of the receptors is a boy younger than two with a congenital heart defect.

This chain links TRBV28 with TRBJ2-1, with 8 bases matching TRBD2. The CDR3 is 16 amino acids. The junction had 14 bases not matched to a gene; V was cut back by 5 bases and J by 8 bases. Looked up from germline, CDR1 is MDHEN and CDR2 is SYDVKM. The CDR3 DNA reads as TGTGCCAGCAGTGCCACGGCGGCCGGGACTAGGGATGAGCAGTTCTTC. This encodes CASSATAAGTRDEQFF.

Here the CDR3 DNA reads TGTGCCAGCAGTCCAAACCTCGACACTTACGAGCAGTACTTC. It translates to CASSPNLDTYEQYF. The chain is built from TRBV28 and TRBJ2-7, with D hard to call. V lost 5 bases to trimming and J lost 4 bases, with 15 bases between them. Per germline, CDR1 MDHEN and CDR2 SYDVKM. There are 14 residues in the CDR3.

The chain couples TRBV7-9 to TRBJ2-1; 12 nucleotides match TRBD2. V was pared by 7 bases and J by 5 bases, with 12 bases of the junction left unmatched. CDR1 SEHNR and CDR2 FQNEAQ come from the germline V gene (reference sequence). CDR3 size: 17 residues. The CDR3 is CASTPILGTSGHNEQFF. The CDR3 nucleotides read TGTGCCAGCACCCCCATATTAGGGACTAGCGGGCACAATGAGCAGTTCTTC.

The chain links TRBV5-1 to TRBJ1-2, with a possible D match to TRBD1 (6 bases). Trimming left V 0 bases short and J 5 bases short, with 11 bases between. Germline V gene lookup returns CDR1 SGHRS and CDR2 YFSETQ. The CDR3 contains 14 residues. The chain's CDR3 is CASSLVGHAYGYTF. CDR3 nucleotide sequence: TGCGCCAGCAGCTTGGTGGGACACGCTTATGGCTACACCTTC.

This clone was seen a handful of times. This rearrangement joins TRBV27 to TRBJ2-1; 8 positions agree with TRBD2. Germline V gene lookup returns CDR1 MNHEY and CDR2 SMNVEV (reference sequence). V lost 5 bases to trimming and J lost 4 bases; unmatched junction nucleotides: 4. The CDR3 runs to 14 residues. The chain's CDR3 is CASSVASGYNEQFF. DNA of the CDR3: TGTGCCAGCAGTGTGGCTAGCGGGTACAATGAGCAGTTCTTC.

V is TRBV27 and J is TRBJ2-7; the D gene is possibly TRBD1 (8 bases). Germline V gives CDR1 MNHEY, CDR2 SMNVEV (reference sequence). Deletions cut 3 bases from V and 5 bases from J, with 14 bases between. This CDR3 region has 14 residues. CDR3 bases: TGTGCCAGCAGTTTTCCACAGGGGGGGCACGAGCAGTACTTC. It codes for CASSFPQGGHEQYF.

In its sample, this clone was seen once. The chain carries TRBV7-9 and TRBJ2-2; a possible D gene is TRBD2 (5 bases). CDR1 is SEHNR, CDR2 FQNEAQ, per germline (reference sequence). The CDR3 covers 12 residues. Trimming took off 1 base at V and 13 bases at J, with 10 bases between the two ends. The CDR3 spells CASSLEGRGLFF. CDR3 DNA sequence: TGTGCCAGCAGCTTAGAGGGTCGGGGGCTGTTTTTT.

The CDR3 DNA follows: TGTGCCAGCGATCGACAGGGTTTTGTCTACGAGCAGTACTTC. It codes for CASDRQGFVYEQYF. The chain links TRBV6-1 to TRBJ2-7; 7 nucleotides match TRBD1. The CDR3 has 14 residues. After removal of 8 bases from V and 3 bases from J, the junction contained 10 bases not matched to a gene. CDR1 is MNHNS and CDR2 is SASEGT in the germline V gene.

The CDR3 spells CASSGVGGSHYEQYF. The CDR3 nucleotides are TGTGCCAGCAGTGGGGTGGGGGGGTCCCACTACGAGCAGTACTTC. The chain has TRBV2 and TRBJ2-5, with TRBD2 identical over 7 bases. The DNA matches TRBJ2-7 better at its end, which makes the J call doubtful. This CDR3 contains 15 residues. The germline V gene encodes CDR1 SNHLY and CDR2 FYNNEI.

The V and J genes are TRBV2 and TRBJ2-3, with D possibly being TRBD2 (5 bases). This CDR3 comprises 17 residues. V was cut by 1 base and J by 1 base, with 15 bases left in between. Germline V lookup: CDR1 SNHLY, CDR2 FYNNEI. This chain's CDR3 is CASSEGLGRSGTDTQYF. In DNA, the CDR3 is TGTGCCAGCAGTGAAGGTTTGGGGAGAAGTGGCACAGATACGCAGTATTTT.

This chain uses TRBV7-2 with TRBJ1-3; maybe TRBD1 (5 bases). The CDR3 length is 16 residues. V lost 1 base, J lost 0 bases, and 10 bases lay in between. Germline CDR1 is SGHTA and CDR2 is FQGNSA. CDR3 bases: TGTGCCAGCAGCTTAGTCCGGGGGAGCTCTGGAAACACCATATATTTT. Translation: CASSLVRGSSGNTIYF.

The CDR3 loop is CASSPPGRGYGYTF. In DNA, the CDR3 is TGTGCCAGCTCACCACCAGGGAGAGGCTATGGCTACACCTTC. This rearrangement joins TRBV18 to TRBJ1-2; D remains unclear. The CDR3 length is 14 residues. Germline assignment: CDR1 KGHSH and CDR2 LQKENI. V gave up 0 bases and J gave up 4 bases, with 9 bases separating them.

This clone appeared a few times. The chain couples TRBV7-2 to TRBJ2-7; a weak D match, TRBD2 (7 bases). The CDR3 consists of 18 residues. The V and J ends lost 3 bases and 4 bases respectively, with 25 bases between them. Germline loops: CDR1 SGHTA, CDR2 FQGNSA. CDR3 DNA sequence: TGTGCCAGCAGCTTCCCCCTGTCCCGTCAGGGGAGGGCATACGAGCAGTACTTC. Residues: CASSFPLSRQGRAYEQYF.

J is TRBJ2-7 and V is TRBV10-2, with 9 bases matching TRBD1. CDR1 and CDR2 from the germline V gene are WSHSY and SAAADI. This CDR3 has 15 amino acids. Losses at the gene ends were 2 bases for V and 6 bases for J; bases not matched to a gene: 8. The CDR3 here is CASSEPGQGGGEQYF. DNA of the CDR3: TGCGCCAGCAGTGAGCCGGGACAGGGCGGGGGCGAGCAGTACTTC.

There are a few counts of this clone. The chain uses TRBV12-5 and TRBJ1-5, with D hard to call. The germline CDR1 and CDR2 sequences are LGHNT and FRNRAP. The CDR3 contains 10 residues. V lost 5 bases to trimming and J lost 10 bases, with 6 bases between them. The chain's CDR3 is CASGLPPQHF. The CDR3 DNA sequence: TGTGCTAGTGGTCTCCCTCCCCAGCATTTT.

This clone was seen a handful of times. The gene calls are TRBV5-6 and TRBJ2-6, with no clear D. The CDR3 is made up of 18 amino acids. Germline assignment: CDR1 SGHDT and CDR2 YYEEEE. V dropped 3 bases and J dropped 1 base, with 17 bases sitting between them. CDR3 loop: CASSWVESLGSGANVLTF. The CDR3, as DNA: TGTGCCAGCAGCTGGGTGGAGAGCCTCGGGTCTGGGGCCAACGTCCTGACTTTC.

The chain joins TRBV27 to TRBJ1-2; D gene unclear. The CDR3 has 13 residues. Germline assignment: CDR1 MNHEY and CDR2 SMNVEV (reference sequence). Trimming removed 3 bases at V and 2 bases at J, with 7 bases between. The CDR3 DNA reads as TGTGCCAGCAGTTTTAGCAAAAACTATGGCTACACCTTC. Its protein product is CASSFSKNYGYTF.

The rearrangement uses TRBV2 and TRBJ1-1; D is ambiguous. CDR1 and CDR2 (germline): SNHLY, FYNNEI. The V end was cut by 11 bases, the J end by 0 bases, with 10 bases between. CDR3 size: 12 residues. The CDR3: CAAAILNTEAFF. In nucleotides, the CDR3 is TGTGCCGCGGCAATTTTGAACACTGAAGCTTTCTTT.

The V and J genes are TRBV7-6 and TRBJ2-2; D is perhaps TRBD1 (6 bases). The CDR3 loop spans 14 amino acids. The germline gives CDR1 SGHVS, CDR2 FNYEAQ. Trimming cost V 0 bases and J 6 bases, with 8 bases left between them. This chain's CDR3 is CASSLARGPGELFF. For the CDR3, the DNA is TGTGCCAGCAGCTTAGCCAGGGGCCCCGGGGAGCTGTTTTTT.

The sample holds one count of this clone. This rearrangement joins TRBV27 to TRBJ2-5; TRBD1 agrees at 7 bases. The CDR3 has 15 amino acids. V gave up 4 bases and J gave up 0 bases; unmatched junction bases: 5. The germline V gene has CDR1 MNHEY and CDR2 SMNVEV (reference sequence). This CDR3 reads CASSYSTGHQETQYF. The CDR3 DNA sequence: TGTGCCAGCAGTTACTCGACAGGGCACCAAGAGACCCAGTACTTC.

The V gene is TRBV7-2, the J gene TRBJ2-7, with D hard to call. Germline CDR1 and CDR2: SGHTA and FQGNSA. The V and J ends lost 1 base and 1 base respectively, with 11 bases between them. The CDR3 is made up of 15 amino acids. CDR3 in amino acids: CASSLDPLGSYEQYF. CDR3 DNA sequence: TGTGCCAGCAGCTTAGATCCCCTCGGGTCCTACGAGCAGTACTTC.

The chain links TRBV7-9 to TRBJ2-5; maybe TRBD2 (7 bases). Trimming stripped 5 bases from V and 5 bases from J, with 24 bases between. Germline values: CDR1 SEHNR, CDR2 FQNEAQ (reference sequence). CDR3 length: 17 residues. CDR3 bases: TGTGCCAGCAGCCCCAGTCCCATTACGGGGGGCAGGGAGACCCAGTACTTC. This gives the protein CASSPSPITGGRETQYF.

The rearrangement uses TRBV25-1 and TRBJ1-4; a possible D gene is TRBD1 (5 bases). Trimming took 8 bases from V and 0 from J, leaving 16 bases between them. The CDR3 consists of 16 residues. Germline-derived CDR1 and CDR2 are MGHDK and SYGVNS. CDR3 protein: CASRSTGAATNEKLFF. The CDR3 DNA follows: TGTGCCAGCCGAAGTACAGGAGCTGCAACTAATGAAAAACTGTTTTTT.

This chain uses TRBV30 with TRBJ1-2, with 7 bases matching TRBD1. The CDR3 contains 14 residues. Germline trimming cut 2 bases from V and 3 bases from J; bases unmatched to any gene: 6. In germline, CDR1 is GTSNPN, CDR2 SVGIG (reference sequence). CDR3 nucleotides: TGTGCCTGGAGTAGGAGACAGGGACACTATGGCTACACCTTC. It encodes CAWSRRQGHYGYTF.

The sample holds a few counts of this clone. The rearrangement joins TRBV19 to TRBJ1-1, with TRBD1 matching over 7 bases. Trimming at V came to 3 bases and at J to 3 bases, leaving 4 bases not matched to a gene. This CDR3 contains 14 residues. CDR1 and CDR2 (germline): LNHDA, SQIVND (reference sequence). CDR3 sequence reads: CASSILDRDTEAFF. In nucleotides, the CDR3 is TGTGCCAGTAGTATTCTTGACAGGGACACTGAAGCTTTCTTT.